Below, 25 T cell receptor beta chains from the same sample are listed, as sequenced in a study of PD-L1 blockade in urothelial cancer (dated by TCRdb to the late 2010s). The library was generated by the immunoSEQ multiplex PCR assay. TCRdb stores this immuneACCESS table with in-frame sequences only. Part of the clones is absent; in the studies checked, under half of the shortfall reflects unresolved V genes, and no reason is known for the rest. The sample data list about 76,000 clones, and 85% to 90% of these were observed just once. Of the sample, more than 3.5% falls within the top ten clones. The sample's time point label, in plain terms: pretreatment peripheral blood. The source material was PBMCs, sampled around atezolizumab (anti-PD-L1) treatment. The receptors come from a man aged 65 to 79 with urothelial cancer.

The chain recombines TRBV5-1 with TRBJ2-5, with D perhaps matching TRBD2 (5 bases). Germline V gene lookup returns CDR1 SGHRS and CDR2 YFSETQ. The length of the CDR3 is 13 residues. Trimming took 4 bases from V and 5 from J, leaving 12 bases between them. The CDR3 DNA reads as TGCGCCAGCAGCCGGGATCCGGGGGAGACCCAGTACTTC. Protein sequence: CASSRDPGETQYF.

This chain joins TRBV10-2 and TRBJ1-5; the D gene is possibly TRBD1 (6 bases). Germline V lookup: CDR1 WSHSY, CDR2 SAAADI. V lost 4 bases, J lost 6 bases, and 13 bases lay in between. The CDR3 totals 14 residues. In DNA form, the CDR3 reads TGCGCCAGCAGTGGAGGGGGGGAGGGTCAGCCCCAGCATTTT. Protein: CASSGGGEGQPQHF.

The chain couples TRBV7-9 to TRBJ2-7; TRBD1 matches 8 bases. With V trimmed by 5 bases and J by 4 bases, 13 bases remained unmatched. The CDR3 loop spans 16 amino acids. Per germline, CDR1 SEHNR and CDR2 FQNEAQ (reference sequence). CDR3 loop: CASSPSGQGANYEQYF. CDR3 in DNA: TGTGCCAGCAGCCCGTCGGGGCAGGGGGCGAATTACGAGCAGTACTTC.

The V call is TRBV7-9, the J call TRBJ2-3; D not certain. Between the trimmed V and J ends, which lost 5 bases and 0 bases, there was a span of 12 bases. Germline CDR1 is SEHNR and CDR2 is FQNEAQ (reference sequence). The CDR3 is 15 amino acids. The CDR3 sequence is CASSLTSRSTDTQYF. DNA for the CDR3: TGTGCCAGCAGCCTTACTTCCAGGAGCACAGATACGCAGTATTTT.

In this sample, this clone turned up once. This chain joins TRBV28 and TRBJ2-7, with 8 positions matching TRBD1. With V trimmed by 6 bases and J by 3 bases, 7 bases remained unmatched. Germline V CDR1 and CDR2: MDHEN, SYDVKM. The CDR3 contains 14 residues. In DNA, the CDR3 is TGTGCCAGCAGACCGGGACAGGCAAACTACGAGCAGTACTTC. This translates into CASRPGQANYEQYF. The variable domain in full, completed from reference TRBV28 and TRBJ2-7, reads DVKVTQSSRYLVKRTGEKVFLECVQDMDHENMFWYRQDPGLGLRLIYFSYDVKMKEKGDIPEGYSVSREKKERFSLILESASTNQTSMYLCASRPGQANYEQYFGPGTRLTVT.

This chain connects TRBV5-1 to TRBJ1-2, with a weak D call TRBD1 (5 bases). Germline V CDR1 and CDR2: SGHRS, YFSETQ. Trimming cost V 0 bases and J 4 bases, with 16 bases left between them. The CDR3 runs to 16 residues. CDR3 in amino acids: CASSLGGEAPAYGYTF. The CDR3, as DNA: TGCGCCAGCAGCTTGGGGGGCGAAGCGCCGGCCTATGGCTACACCTTC.

The count of this clone is one. The genes are TRBV10-3 and TRBJ2-5; TRBD2 is a possible D gene (5 bases). V lost 4 bases, J lost 0 bases, and 6 bases lay in between. This CDR3 comprises 13 residues. Looked up from germline, CDR1 is ENHRY and CDR2 is SYGVKD. CDR3 sequence (DNA): TGTGCCATCAGTGGGGAGAACCAAGAGACCCAGTACTTC. Its translation: CAISGENQETQYF.

A single count supports this clone. The V gene is TRBV6-4, the J gene TRBJ2-2; no reliable D call. The CDR3 has 15 amino acids. V gave up 0 bases and J gave up 2 bases, with 7 bases separating them. Germline values: CDR1 MRHNA, CDR2 SNTAGT. The CDR3 loop reads CASSDSSRNTGELFF. The CDR3 region has the DNA TGTGCCAGCAGTGACTCGTCCAGAAACACCGGGGAGCTGTTTTTT.

V and J are TRBV12-5 and TRBJ1-3; 7 bases map to TRBD1. Germline CDR1 reads LGHNT; CDR2 reads FRNRAP. The CDR3 is 16 residues long. Losses at the gene ends were 4 bases for V and 2 bases for J; bases not matched to a gene: 8. CDR3 sequence: CASGSSSQGPGNTIYF. In DNA form, the CDR3 reads TGTGCTAGTGGTTCTTCTTCACAGGGGCCTGGAAACACCATATATTTT. Full variable domain (missing parts from reference TRBV12-5 and TRBJ1-3): DARVTQTPRHKVTEMGQEVTMRCQPILGHNTVFWYRQTMMQGLELLAYFRNRAPLDDSGMPKDRFSAEMPDATLATLKIQPSEPRDSAVYFCASGSSSQGPGNTIYFGEGSWLTVV.

The J gene is TRBJ1-1, the V gene TRBV10-1; tentatively, D is TRBD1 (5 bases). The CDR3 spans 15 residues. The V gene's germline CDR1 is WNHNN and CDR2 SYGVQD (reference sequence). V shed 5 bases and J shed 4 bases, with 17 bases lying between them. DNA for the CDR3: TGCGCCAGCAGTCCCCTAATGGACACCACCACTGAAGCTTTCTTT. This gives the protein CASSPLMDTTTEAFF.

The rearrangement links TRBV5-8 to TRBJ2-7, with 9 nucleotides matching TRBD2. The J segment lost 1 base and the V segment lost 2 bases, leaving 7 bases of the junction unmatched. This CDR3 comprises 16 residues. The germline V gene has CDR1 SGHTS and CDR2 YDEGEE. CDR3 sequence: CASSFGSGSQSYEQYF. DNA of the CDR3: TGTGCCAGCAGCTTCGGTAGCGGGAGTCAGTCCTACGAGCAGTACTTC.

The chain uses TRBV11-2 and TRBJ2-3; 13 bases agree with TRBD2. The CDR3 has 19 amino acids. The J segment lost 0 bases and the V segment lost 5 bases, leaving 11 bases of the junction unmatched. The V gene's germline CDR1 is SGHAT and CDR2 FQNNGV. CDR3 region: CASSPGLAGALASTDTQYF. The CDR3 region has the DNA TGTGCCAGCAGCCCCGGACTAGCGGGAGCCCTCGCGAGCACAGATACGCAGTATTTT.

This clone was seen a single time. The gene calls are TRBV9 and TRBJ2-1; no reliable D call. The CDR3 covers 14 residues. The germline V gene has CDR1 SGDLS and CDR2 YYNGEE. Trimming pared 0 bases from V and 9 bases from J, leaving 13 bases between. CDR3 protein: CASSVATGAIEQFF. The CDR3 nucleotides read TGTGCCAGCAGCGTAGCTACCGGAGCTATTGAGCAGTTCTTC.

This chain links TRBV29-1 with TRBJ1-1; TRBD1 matches at 11 bases. Germline V CDR1 and CDR2: SQVTM, ANQGSEA. Trimming cost V 6 bases and J 7 bases; bases outside gene matches: 1. The CDR3 has 11 residues. The CDR3 DNA reads TGCAGCGTCGGGACAGGGGGTGAAGCTTTCTTT. Encoded protein: CSVGTGGEAFF.

The J gene is TRBJ2-3, the V gene TRBV5-1; 10 nucleotides agree with TRBD1. Germline-derived CDR1 and CDR2 are SGHRS and YFSETQ. The CDR3 has 20 amino acids. After removal of 0 bases from V and 4 bases from J, the junction contained 17 bases not matched to a gene. CDR3 sequence: CASSLADHKTGQGRADTQYF. The CDR3 DNA is TGCGCCAGCAGCTTGGCAGATCATAAGACGGGACAGGGGCGTGCAGATACGCAGTATTTT.

The chain uses TRBV5-1 and TRBJ2-1, with 8 positions matching TRBD2. The V gene end was trimmed by 1 base and the J gene end by 2 bases; junction bases not matched to a gene: 8. Germline V gene data show CDR1 as SGHRS and CDR2 as YFSETQ. There are 17 residues in the CDR3. The CDR3 sequence: CASSLRSQRETYNEQFF. The DNA of the CDR3 is TGCGCCAGCAGCTTGCGTTCCCAGCGGGAGACCTACAATGAGCAGTTCTTC.

For the CDR3, the DNA is TGTGCCAGCAGCTCCGGGACTAGCGGAACGCCCTCCTACAATGAGCAGTTCTTC. As protein: CASSSGTSGTPSYNEQFF. The genes are TRBV5-6 and TRBJ2-1; 11 nucleotides line up with TRBD2. The germline V gene encodes CDR1 SGHDT and CDR2 YYEEEE. V was pared by 3 bases and J by 0 bases, with 8 bases of the junction left unmatched. This CDR3 is built from 18 residues.

The genes are TRBV5-6 and TRBJ2-1, with TRBD1 matching over 7 bases. Looked up from germline, CDR1 is SGHDT and CDR2 is YYEEEE. CDR3 length equals 15 residues. V was clipped by 0 bases and J by 0 bases; unmatched bases: 0. For the CDR3, the DNA is TGTGCCAGCAGCTTGGGGGACAGCTCCTACAATGAGCAGTTCTTC. It specifies CASSLGDSSYNEQFF.

In its sample, this clone was seen once. The V gene is TRBV11-2, the J gene TRBJ2-1; 11 bases line up with TRBD2. Losses at the gene ends were 3 bases for V and 4 bases for J; bases not matched to a gene: 11. Looked up from germline, CDR1 is SGHAT and CDR2 is FQNNGV. CDR3 size: 18 residues. The CDR3 DNA is TGTGCCAGCAGCTTCTTTCGTCTGGGACTAGCGGATTACAATGAGCAGTTCTTC. The encoded protein is CASSFFRLGLADYNEQFF.

Turning to this clone: This CDR3 is also generated by other DNA sequences in the sample. The V gene is TRBV19, the J gene TRBJ2-5, with unresolved D. The CDR3 loop spans 13 amino acids. V was shortened by 3 bases and J by 5 bases, with 10 bases between the two germline ends. Germline V CDR1 and CDR2: LNHDA, SQIVND (reference sequence). CDR3 nucleotides: TGTGCCAGTAGTATTTCGGGTGGTGAGACCCAGTACTTC. This encodes CASSISGGETQYF. Combining the CDR3 with reference TRBV19 and TRBJ2-5 gives the whole variable domain DGGITQSPKYLFRKEGQNVTLSCEQNLNHDAMYWYRQDPGQGLRLIYYSQIVNDFQKGDIAEGYSVSREKKESFPLTVTSAQKNPTAFYLCASSISGGETQYFGPGTRLLVL.

The chain couples TRBV19 to TRBJ1-2, with 9 positions matching TRBD1. The germline V gene has CDR1 LNHDA and CDR2 SQIVND (reference sequence). J was trimmed by 6 bases and V by 3 bases; bases with no gene match: 5. This CDR3 comprises 14 residues. The chain's CDR3 is CASSITGGANGYTF. In DNA, the CDR3 is TGTGCCAGTAGTATCACAGGGGGCGCGAATGGCTACACCTTC.

Only one count was recorded for this clone. The chain has TRBV28 and TRBJ1-2; 8 bases are a match to TRBD1. CDR1 and CDR2 from the germline V gene are MDHEN and SYDVKM. The V segment lost 6 bases and the J segment 6 bases; nucleotides outside the gene matches: 21. This CDR3 has 18 amino acids. CDR3 coding DNA: TGTGCCAGCAGACGCCGTGGGGTCTTCAGGGGGCAATTAGATGGCTACACCTTC. Protein sequence: CASRRRGVFRGQLDGYTF.

The V and J genes are TRBV6-5 and TRBJ1-1, with D unclear. This CDR3 has 11 residues. Germline CDR1 is MNHEY and CDR2 is SVGAGI. V was pared by 10 bases and J by 4 bases, with 10 bases between. The CDR3 DNA reads TGTGCCATCTCCGTTCCCACTGAAGCTTTCTTT. Amino acid sequence: CAISVPTEAFF.

The chain uses TRBV28 and TRBJ2-1; TRBD2 aligns across 11 bases. Germline lookup yields CDR1 MDHEN and CDR2 SYDVKM. The CDR3 runs 20 residues. J lost 6 bases, V lost 6 bases, and 22 bases had no gene match. For the CDR3, the DNA is TGTGCCAGCAGATCCCCCCGCCTTACTAGCGGGAGTGTTGCCGGCAATGAGCAGTTCTTC. This codes for CASRSPRLTSGSVAGNEQFF. The full variable domain, completed using reference TRBV28 and TRBJ2-1, is DVKVTQSSRYLVKRTGEKVFLECVQDMDHENMFWYRQDPGLGLRLIYFSYDVKMKEKGDIPEGYSVSREKKERFSLILESASTNQTSMYLCASRSPRLTSGSVAGNEQFFGPGTRLTVL.

This sequence joins TRBV5-1 and TRBJ2-3, with 13 bases aligning to TRBD2. Looked up from germline, CDR1 is SGHRS and CDR2 is YFSETQ. This CDR3 has 15 residues. Losses at the gene ends were 5 bases for V and 6 bases for J; bases not matched to a gene: 6. The CDR3 region is CASRPGLAGFDTQYF. The CDR3 coding sequence is TGCGCCAGCAGGCCGGGACTAGCGGGATTCGATACGCAGTATTTT. The full variable domain, in which reference TRBV5-1 and TRBJ2-3 provide the parts outside the CDR3, is KAGVTQTPRYLIKTRGQQVTLSCSPISGHRSVSWYQQTPGQGLQFLFEYFSETQRNKGNFPGRFSGRQFSNSRSEMNVSTLELGDSALYLCASRPGLAGFDTQYFGPGTRLTVL.